The sequence of this T cell receptor beta chain was determined in a study of cytomegalovirus exposure and HLA in healthy donors. As for this clone: Antigen unknown.

Both 60 Vbeta primers and 13 Jbeta primers went into the PCR. Sequencing was performed with immunoSEQ multiplex PCR; in TCRdb, only in-frame clones are kept and a portion is missing. This sample has 200,000 or so clones, with about four fifths found just once. Unmatched junction bases numbered 6, after V lost 5 bases and J lost 4 bases. Germline CDR1 reads SGHTA; CDR2 reads FQGNSA. The CDR3 length is 15 residues. Notes on the study in general: Rarity held for most TCR sequences, but there were some public TCRs that occurred in many donors.

The chain recombines TRBV7-2 with TRBJ2-7, with 12 bases that match TRBD1. Material: PBMCs. This sequence originates from a boy aged 5-17 years in good health and CMV-seronegative. CDR3 DNA: TGTGCCAGCAGCGATCGGGACAGGGGGCAGTACGAGCAGTACTTC. Translated: CASSDRDRGQYEQYF. Using reference TRBV7-2 and TRBJ2-7 for the parts outside the CDR3, the full variable domain is GAGVSQSPSNKVTEKGKDVELRCDPISGHTALYWYRQSLGQGLEFLIYFQGNSAPDKSGLPSDRFSAERTGGSVSTLTIQRTQQEDSAVYLCASSDRDRGQYEQYFGPGTRLTVT.